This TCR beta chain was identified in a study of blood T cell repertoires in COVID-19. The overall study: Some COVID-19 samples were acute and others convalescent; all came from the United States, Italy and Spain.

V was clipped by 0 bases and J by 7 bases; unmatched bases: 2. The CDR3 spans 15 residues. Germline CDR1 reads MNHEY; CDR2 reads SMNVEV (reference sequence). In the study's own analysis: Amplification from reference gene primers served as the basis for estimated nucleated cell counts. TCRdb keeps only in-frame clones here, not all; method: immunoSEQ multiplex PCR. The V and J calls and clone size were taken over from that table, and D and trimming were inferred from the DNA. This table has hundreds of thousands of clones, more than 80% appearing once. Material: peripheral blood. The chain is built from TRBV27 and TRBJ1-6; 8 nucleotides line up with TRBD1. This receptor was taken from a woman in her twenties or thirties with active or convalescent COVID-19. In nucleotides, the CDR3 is TGTGCCAGCAGTTTATCGAGACAGGGGAATTCACCCCTCCACTTT. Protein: CASSLSRQGNSPLHF.